This T cell receptor beta chain is from a study of cytomegalovirus exposure and HLA in healthy donors. The study, taken as a whole, reports: A missense variant in DCLRE1C was later tied to TCR beta V- and J-gene trimming. The study recorded 150 to 200 TCR beta chains that were cytomegalovirus-associated. Within an earlier analysis, most TCR beta V segments proved productive either about 90% or about 30% of the time.

The PCR made use of 60 Vbeta and 13 Jbeta primers. Measured with immunoSEQ multiplex PCR; TCRdb has only the in-frame clones, and not every one. This sample's table has approximately 38,000 clones. Germline CDR1 reads SGHRS; CDR2 reads YFSETQ. Germline trimming cut 4 bases from V and 5 bases from J; bases unmatched to any gene: 8. The length of the CDR3 is 16 residues. Worth noting for this clone: Its antigen is unidentified.

This chain uses TRBV5-1 with TRBJ2-2, with 10 bases fitting TRBD2. Sequenced: PBMCs. The source of this sequence is a man in his thirties or forties in good health and CMV-seronegative. DNA for the CDR3: TGCGCCAGCAGCCTTACTAGCGGGATAGATACCGGGGAGCTGTTTTTT. This codes for CASSLTSGIDTGELFF.